The source of this T cell receptor beta chain is a study of OX40 agonist ivuxolimab in advanced cancers. Study as a whole: Anti-PD-1, anti-PD-L1 or anti-CTLA-4 therapy given earlier was allowed, and about 38% had some.

V gave up 3 bases and J gave up 4 bases; unmatched junction bases: 9. Germline values: CDR1 MDHEN, CDR2 SYDVKM. The CDR3 extends over 18 amino acids. TCRdb's table, derived via immunoSEQ multiplex PCR, lists solely in-frame clones and lacks some. This sample has fewer than 35,000 clones, with under 95% found just once. Autoimmune disease history or systemic immunosuppression barred patients. This chain connects TRBV28 to TRBJ2-3, with 14 bases lining up with TRBD2. The clonotype originates from an adult with an advanced solid tumor such as melanoma, head and neck, liver or kidney cancer. Sample: CD4+ or CD8+ T cells sorted from blood, taken in a trial of the OX40 agonist ivuxolimab. For the CDR3, the DNA is TGTGCCAGCAGTTTCCCGCGAGGGACTAGCGGGAGTTCAGATACGCAGTATTTT. Its translation: CASSFPRGTSGSSDTQYF.